What follows is one T cell receptor (beta chain) and its context. The data belong to a study of cytomegalovirus exposure and HLA in healthy donors. PCR primers comprised 60 Vbeta and 13 Jbeta primers. Some clones are missing from TCRdb's copy, which holds only in-frame ones; the method was immunoSEQ multiplex PCR. The sample holds roughly 110,000 clones, roughly 82% seen once. The CDR3 runs to 15 residues. Per germline, CDR1 SEHNR and CDR2 FQNEAQ (reference sequence). V lost 5 bases to trimming and J lost 11 bases; unmatched junction nucleotides: 10. The chain links TRBV7-9 to TRBJ1-6; 9 nucleotides agree with TRBD1. The TCR sequence derives from a man aged 45-65 years in good health and CMV-seronegative. The sequencing sample was made of PBMCs. This chain's CDR3 is CASSPPGQGTPPLHF. The DNA for the CDR3 is TGTGCCAGCAGCCCCCCGGGACAGGGAACACCACCCCTCCACTTT.